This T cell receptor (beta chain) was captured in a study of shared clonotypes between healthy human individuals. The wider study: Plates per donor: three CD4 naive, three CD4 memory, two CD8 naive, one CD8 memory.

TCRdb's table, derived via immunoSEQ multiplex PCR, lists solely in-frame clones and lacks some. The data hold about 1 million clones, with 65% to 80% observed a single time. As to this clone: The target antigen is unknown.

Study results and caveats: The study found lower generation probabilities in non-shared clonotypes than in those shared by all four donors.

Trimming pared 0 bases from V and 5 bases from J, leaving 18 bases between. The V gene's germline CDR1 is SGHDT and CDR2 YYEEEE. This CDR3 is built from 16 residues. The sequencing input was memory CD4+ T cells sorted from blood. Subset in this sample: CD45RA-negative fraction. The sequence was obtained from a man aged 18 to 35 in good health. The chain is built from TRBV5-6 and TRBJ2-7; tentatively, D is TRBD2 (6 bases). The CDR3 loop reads CASSLETDYRRDEQYF. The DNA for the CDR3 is TGTGCCAGCAGCTTGGAGACAGACTACCGGAGGGACGAGCAGTACTTC.